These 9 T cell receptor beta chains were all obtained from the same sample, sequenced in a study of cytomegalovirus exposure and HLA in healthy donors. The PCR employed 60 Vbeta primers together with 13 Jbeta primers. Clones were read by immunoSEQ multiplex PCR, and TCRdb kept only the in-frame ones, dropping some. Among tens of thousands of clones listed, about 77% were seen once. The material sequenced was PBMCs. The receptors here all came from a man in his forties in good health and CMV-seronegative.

The CDR3 here is CASSPGASEKLFF. The CDR3, as DNA: TGTGCCAGCTCACCAGGGGCGAGTGAAAAACTGTTTTTT. The chain is built from TRBV18 and TRBJ1-4, with D perhaps TRBD1 (5 bases). Germline values: CDR1 KGHSH, CDR2 LQKENI. The CDR3 runs 13 residues. V lost 2 bases and J 7 bases, leaving 8 bases between the germline ends.

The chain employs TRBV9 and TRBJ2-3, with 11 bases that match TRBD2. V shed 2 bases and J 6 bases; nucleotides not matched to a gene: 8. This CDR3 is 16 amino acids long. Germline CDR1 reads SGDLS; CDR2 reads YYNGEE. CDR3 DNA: TGTGCCAGCAGCGTTCGTGGGGTAGCGGGAGGGGATACGCAGTATTTT. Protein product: CASSVRGVAGGDTQYF.

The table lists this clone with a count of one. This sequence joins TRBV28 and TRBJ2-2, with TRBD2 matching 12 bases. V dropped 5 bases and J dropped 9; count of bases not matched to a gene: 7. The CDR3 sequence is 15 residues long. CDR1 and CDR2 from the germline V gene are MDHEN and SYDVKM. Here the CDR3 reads CASSPTSGSFWELFF. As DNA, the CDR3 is TGTGCCAGCAGTCCGACTAGCGGGAGTTTTTGGGAGCTGTTTTTT.

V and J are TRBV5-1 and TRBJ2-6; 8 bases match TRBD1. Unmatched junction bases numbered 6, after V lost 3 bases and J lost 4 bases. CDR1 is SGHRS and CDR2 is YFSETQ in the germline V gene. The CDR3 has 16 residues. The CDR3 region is CASSWGTGSGANVLTF. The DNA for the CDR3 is TGCGCCAGCAGCTGGGGGACAGGTTCCGGGGCCAACGTCCTGACTTTC.

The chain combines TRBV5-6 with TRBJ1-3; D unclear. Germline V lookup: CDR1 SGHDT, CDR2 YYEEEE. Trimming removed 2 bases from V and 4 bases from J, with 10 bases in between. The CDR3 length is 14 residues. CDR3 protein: CASSLRVSGNTIYF. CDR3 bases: TGTGCCAGCAGCTTAAGAGTATCCGGAAACACCATATATTTT.

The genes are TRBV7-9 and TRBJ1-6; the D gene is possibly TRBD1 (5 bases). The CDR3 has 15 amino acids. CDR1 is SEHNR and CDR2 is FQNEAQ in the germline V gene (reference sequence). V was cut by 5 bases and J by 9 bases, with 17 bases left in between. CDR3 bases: TGTGCCAGCAGCCGCGGGGCCCCGGGGGGTTCACCCCTCCACTTT. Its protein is CASSRGAPGGSPLHF.

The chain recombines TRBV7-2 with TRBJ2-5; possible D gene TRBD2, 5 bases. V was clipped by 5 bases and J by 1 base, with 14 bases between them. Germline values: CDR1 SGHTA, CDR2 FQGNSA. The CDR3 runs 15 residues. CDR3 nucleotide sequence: TGTGCCAGCAGCCTCGCGCGTACTAGCCAAGAGACCCAGTACTTC. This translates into CASSLARTSQETQYF.

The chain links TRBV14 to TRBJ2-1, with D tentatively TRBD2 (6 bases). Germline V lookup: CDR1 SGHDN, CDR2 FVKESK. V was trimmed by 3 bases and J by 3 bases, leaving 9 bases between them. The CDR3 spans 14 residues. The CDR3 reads CASSHISGYNEQFF. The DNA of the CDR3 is TGTGCCAGCAGCCATATTAGCGGCTACAATGAGCAGTTCTTC.

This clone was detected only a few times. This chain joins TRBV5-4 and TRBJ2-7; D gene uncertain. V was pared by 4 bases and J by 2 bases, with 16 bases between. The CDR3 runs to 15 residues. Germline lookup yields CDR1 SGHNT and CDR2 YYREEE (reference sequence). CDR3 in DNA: TGTGCCAGCAGCGGCGGCTTACACAAAACCTACGAGCAGTACTTC. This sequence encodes CASSGGLHKTYEQYF.